This T cell receptor beta chain stems from a study of T cell repertoires in cytomegalovirus infection. TCRdb reanalysed the reads using MiXCR and keeps one entry per CDR3 protein. The sample shows about 310,000 distinct CDR3 sequences, approximately 25% of them seen only once. This clonotype showed up just a few times. No antigen is known for it. This CDR3 contains 14 residues. Trimming removed 7 bases at V and 4 bases at J, with 13 bases between. Per germline, CDR1 SGHVS and CDR2 FQNEAQ. This chain joins TRBV7-8 and TRBJ2-2; D is possibly TRBD1 or TRBD2 (5 bases each). The specimen was cultured PBMCs, collected from culture after CMV antigen stimulation. This TCR was recovered from a human donor in good health (CMV status not recorded). Some clones in this sample may be carry-over from other donors' samples. The CDR3 loop reads CASTARGSTGELFF. The CDR3 bases are TGTGCCAGCACCGCGAGGGGTTCCACCGGGGAGCTGTTTTTT.